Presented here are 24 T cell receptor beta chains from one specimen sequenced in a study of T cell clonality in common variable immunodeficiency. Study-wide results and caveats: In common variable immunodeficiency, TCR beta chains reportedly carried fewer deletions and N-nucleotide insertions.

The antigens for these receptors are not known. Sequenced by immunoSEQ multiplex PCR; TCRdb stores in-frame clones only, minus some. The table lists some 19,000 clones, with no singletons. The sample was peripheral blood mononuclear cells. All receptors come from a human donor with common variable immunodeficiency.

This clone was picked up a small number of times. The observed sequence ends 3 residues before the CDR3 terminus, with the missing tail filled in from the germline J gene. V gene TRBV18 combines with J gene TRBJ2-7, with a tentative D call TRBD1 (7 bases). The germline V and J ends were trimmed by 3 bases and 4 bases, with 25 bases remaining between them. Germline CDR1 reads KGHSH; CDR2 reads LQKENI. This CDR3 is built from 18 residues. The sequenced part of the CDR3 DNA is TGTGCCAGCTCACCCCAGGGTCCTCAGGGGGACGGGAGATACGAG. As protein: CASSPQGPQGDGRYE. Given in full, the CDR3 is CASSPQGPQGDGRYEQYF.

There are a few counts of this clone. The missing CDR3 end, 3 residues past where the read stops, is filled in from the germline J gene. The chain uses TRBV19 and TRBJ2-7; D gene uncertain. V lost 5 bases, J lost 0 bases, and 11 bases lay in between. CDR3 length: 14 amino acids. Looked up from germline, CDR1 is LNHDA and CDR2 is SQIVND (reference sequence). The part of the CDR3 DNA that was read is TGTGCCAGTAGTCTGGGCATAAGCTCCTACGAG. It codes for CASSLGISSYE. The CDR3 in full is CASSLGISSYEQYF.

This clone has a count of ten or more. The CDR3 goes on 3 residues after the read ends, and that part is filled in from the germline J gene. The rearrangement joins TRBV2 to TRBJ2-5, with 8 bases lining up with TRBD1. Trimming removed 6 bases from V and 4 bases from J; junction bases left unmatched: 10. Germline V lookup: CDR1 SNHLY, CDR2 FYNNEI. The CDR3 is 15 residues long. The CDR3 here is CASSLTGGKGETQYF. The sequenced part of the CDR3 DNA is TGTGCCAGCAGCCTAACAGGGGGTAAGGGAGAGACC.

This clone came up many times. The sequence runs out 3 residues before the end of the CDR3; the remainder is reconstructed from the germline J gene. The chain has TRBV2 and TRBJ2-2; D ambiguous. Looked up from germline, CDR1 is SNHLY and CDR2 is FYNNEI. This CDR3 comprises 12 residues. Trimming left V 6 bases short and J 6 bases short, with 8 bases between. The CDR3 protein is CASRETPGELFF. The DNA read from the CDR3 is TGTGCCAGCAGGGAGACTCCCGGGGAG.

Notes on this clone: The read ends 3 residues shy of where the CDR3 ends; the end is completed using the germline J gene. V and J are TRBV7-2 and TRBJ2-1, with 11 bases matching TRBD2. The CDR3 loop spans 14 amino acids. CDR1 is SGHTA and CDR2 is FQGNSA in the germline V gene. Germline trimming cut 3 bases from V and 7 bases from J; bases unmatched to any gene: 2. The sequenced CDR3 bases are TGTGCCAGCAGCTTTACTAGCGGGAGTAATGAG. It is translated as CASSFTSGSNE. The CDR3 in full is CASSFTSGSNEQFF.

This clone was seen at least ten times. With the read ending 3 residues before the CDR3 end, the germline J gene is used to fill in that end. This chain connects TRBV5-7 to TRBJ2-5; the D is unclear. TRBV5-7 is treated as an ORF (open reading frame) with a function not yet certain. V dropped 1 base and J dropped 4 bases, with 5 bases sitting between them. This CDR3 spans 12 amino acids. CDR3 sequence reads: CASSLKGETQYF. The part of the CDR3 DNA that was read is TGTGCCAGCAGCTTGAAAGGAGAGACC.

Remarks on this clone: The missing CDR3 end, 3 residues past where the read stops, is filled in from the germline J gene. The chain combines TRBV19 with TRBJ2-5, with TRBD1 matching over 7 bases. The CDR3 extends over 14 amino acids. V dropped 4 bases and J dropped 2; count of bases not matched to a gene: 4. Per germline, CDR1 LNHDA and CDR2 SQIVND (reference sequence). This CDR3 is CASSRTGEQETQYF. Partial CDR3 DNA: TGTGCCAGTAGTAGGACAGGTGAACAAGAGACC. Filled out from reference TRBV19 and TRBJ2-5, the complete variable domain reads DGGITQSPKYLFRKEGQNVTLSCEQNLNHDAMYWYRQDPGQGLRLIYYSQIVNDFQKGDIAEGYSVSREKKESFPLTVTSAQKNPTAFYLCASSRTGEQETQYFGPGTRLLVL.

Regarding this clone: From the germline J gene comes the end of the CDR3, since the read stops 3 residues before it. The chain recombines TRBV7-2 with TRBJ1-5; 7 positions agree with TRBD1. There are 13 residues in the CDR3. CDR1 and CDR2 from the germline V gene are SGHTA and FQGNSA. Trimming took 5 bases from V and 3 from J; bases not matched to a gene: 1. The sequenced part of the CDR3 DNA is TGTGCCAGCAGCACAGGGGTCAATCAGCCC. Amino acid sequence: CASSTGVNQP. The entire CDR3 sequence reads CASSTGVNQPQHF. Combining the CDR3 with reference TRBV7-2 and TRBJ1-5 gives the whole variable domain GAGVSQSPSNKVTEKGKDVELRCDPISGHTALYWYRQSLGQGLEFLIYFQGNSAPDKSGLPSDRFSAERTGGSVSTLTIQRTQQEDSAVYLCASSTGVNQPQHFGDGTRLSIL.

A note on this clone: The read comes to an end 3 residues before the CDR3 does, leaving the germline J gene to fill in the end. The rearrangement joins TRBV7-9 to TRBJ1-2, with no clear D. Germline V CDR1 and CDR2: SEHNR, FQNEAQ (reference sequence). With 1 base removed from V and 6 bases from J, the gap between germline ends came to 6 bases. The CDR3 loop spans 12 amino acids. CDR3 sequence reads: CASSLGGHGYTF. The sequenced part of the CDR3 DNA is TGTGCCAGCAGCTTAGGAGGGCATGGC.

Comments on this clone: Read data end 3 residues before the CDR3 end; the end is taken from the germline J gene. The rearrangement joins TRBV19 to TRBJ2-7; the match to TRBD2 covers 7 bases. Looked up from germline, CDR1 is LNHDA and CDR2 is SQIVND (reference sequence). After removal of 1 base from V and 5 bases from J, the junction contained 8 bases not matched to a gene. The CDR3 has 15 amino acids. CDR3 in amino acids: CASSIVAGVLHEQYF. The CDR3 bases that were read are TGTGCCAGTAGTATAGTTGCGGGAGTGCTCCACGAG.

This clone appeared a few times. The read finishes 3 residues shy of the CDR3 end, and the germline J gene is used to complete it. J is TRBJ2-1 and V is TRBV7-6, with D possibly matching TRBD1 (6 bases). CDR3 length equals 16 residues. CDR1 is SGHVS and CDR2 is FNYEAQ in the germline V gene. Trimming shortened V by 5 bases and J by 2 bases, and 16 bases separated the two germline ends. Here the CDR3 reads CASSPREGVTYNEQFF. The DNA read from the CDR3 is TGTGCCAGCAGCCCCAGAGAGGGGGTCACCTACAATGAG.

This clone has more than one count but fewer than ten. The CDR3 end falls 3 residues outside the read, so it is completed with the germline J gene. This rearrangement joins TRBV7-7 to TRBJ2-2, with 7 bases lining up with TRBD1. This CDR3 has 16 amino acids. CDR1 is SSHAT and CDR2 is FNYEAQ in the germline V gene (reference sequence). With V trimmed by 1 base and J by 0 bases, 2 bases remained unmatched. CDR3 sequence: CASSLDRGPNTGELFF. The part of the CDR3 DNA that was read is TGTGCCAGCAGCTTAGACAGGGGCCCGAACACCGGGGAG.

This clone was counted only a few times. Incomplete CDR3 DNA: TGTGCCTGGAGTATTTCGCGGGGGAGCTACGAG. It is translated as CAWSISRGSYE. The entire CDR3 sequence reads CAWSISRGSYEQYF. The gene calls are TRBV30 and TRBJ2-7; 7 bases line up with TRBD2. The sequence runs out 3 residues before the end of the CDR3; the remainder is reconstructed from the germline J gene. Trimming removed 2 bases from V and 3 bases from J; junction bases left unmatched: 7. The CDR3 sequence is 14 residues long. Germline V gives CDR1 GTSNPN, CDR2 SVGIG (reference sequence).

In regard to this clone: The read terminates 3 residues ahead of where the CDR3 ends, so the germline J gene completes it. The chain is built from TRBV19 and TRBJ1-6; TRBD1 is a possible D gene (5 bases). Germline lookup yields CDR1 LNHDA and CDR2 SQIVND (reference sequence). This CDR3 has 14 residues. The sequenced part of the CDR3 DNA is TGTGCCAGTAGTCCGACCCCGGGACTTGGTTCC. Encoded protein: CASSPTPGLGS. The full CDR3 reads CASSPTPGLGSLHF.

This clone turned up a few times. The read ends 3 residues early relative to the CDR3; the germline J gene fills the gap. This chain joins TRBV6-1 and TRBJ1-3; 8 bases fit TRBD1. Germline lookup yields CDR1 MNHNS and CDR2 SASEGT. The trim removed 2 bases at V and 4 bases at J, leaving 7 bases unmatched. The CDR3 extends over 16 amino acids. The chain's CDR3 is CASSEFIGQGGNTIYF. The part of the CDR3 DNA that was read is TGTGCCAGCAGTGAATTCATAGGACAGGGAGGAAACACC.

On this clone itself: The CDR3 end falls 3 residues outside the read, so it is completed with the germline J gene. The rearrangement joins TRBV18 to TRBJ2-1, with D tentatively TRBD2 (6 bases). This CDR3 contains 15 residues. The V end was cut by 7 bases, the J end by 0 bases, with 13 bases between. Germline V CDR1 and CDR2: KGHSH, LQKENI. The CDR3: CASLTLAGSYNEQFF. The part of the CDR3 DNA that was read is TGTGCCAGCTTAACACTAGCTGGCTCCTACAATGAG.

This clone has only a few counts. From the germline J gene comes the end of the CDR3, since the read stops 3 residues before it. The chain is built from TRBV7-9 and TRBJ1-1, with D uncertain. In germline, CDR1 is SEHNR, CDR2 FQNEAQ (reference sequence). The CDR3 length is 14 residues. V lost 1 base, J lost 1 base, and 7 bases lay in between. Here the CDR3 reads CASSLDSSNTEAFF. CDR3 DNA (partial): TGTGCCAGCAGCTTAGACAGCTCGAACACTGAA.

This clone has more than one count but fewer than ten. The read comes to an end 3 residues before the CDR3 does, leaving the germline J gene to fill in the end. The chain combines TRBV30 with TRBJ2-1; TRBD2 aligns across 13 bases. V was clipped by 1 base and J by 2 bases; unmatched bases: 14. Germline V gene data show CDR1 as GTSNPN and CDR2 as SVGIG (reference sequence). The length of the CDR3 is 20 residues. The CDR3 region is CAWSDGLAGDLISAYNEQFF. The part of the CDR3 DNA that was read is TGTGCCTGGAGTGACGGACTAGCGGGGGACCTAATAAGCGCCTACAATGAG.

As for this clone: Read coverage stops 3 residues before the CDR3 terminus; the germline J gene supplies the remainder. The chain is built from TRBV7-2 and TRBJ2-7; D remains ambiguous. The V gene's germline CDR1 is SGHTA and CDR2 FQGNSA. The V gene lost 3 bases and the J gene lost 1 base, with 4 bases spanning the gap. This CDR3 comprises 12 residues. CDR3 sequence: CASSFSSYEQYF. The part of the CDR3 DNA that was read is TGTGCCAGCAGCTTCTCTTCCTACGAG.

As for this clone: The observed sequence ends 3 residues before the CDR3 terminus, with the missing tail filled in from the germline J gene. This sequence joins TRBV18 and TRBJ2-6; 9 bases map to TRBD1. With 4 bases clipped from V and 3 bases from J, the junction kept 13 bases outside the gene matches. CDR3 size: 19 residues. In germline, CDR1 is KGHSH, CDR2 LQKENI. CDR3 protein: CASSLLQGASHIGANVLTF. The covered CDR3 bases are TGTGCCAGCTCACTCTTACAGGGGGCGAGTCACATTGGGGCCAACGTC.

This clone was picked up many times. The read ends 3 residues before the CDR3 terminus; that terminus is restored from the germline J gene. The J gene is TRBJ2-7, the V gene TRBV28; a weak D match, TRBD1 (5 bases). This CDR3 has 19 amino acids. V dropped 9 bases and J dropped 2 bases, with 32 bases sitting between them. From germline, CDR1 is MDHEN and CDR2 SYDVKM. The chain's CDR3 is CASNQLRVASREKTYEQYF. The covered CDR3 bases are TGTGCCAGTAATCAACTCAGGGTGGCCTCGCGCGAAAAGACCTACGAG.

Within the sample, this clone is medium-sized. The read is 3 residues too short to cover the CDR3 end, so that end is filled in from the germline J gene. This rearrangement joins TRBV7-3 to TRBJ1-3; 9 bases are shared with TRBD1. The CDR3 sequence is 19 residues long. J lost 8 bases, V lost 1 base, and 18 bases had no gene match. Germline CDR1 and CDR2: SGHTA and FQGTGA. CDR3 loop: CASSLILGTGYSLRDTIYF. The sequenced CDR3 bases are TGTGCCAGCAGCTTAATATTGGGGACAGGGTATTCTCTGAGGGACACC.

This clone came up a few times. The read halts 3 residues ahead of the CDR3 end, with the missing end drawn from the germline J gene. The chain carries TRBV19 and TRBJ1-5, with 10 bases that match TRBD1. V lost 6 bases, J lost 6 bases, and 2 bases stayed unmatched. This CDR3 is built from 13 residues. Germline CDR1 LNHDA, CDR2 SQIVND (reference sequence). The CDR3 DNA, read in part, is TGTGCCAGTAGCGGACAGGGGGTTCAGCCC. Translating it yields CASSGQGVQP. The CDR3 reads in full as CASSGQGVQPQHF. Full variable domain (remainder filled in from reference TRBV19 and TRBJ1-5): DGGITQSPKYLFRKEGQNVTLSCEQNLNHDAMYWYRQDPGQGLRLIYYSQIVNDFQKGDIAEGYSVSREKKESFPLTVTSAQKNPTAFYLCASSGQGVQPQHFGDGTRLSIL.

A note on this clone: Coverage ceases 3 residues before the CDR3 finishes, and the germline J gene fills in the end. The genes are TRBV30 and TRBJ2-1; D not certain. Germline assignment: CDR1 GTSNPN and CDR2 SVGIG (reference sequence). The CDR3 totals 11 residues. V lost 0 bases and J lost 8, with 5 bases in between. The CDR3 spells CAWSVQYEQFF. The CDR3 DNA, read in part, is TGTGCCTGGAGTGTACAGTATGAG. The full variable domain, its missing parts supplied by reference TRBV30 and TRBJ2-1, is SQTIHQWPATLVQPVGSPLSLECTVEGTSNPNLYWYRQAAGRGLQLLFYSVGIGQISSEVPQNLSASRPQDRQFILSSKKLLLSDSGFYLCAWSVQYEQFFGPGTRLTVL.